This T cell receptor beta chain was recorded in a study of response to subunit inactivated influenza vaccine. General study points: The study's authors posited that every seasonal influenza vaccination enlists few new T cells.

This CDR3 has 14 residues. V lost 3 bases and J lost 3, with 12 bases in between. CDR1 and CDR2 (germline): DFQATT, SNEGSKA (reference sequence). This clonotype was seen a handful of times. Its antigen is not known. One entry per CDR3 protein, called by TCRdb with MiXCR from the RT-PCR reads. Among around 540,000 distinct CDR3 sequences listed, about 12% were seen once. The source was PBMCs from blood, collected on the day of vaccination. The sequence derives from a man aged 50-60 years who received an inactivated influenza vaccine. This rearrangement joins TRBV20-1 to TRBJ2-1, with D perhaps matching TRBD2 (5 bases). The CDR3 is CSASILAFYNEQFF. CDR3 coding DNA: TGCAGTGCTAGTATATTAGCGTTCTACAATGAGCAGTTCTTC.